These 25 T cell receptor beta chains were sequenced from one sample in a study of blood T cells in healthy people across ages. Through a sample-barcoded 5' primer and a J-beta primer mix, a second PCR was run for about 7 to 12 cycles. Each CDR3 protein gets one entry after TCRdb re-called the 5' RACE reads with MiXCR. Counted here are 720,000 or so distinct CDR3 sequences, approximately 40% occurring once; the ten biggest clones make up 30%. The specimen was blood. All receptors come from a man older than 75 in good health.

Many counts were recorded for this clonotype. CDR3 sequence (DNA): TGCAGCGTTGATCTCAGGGCACCCACAGATACGCAGTATTTT. It is translated as CSVDLRAPTDTQYF. This rearrangement joins TRBV29-1 to TRBJ2-3, with a possible D match to TRBD1 (5 bases). Germline V gene sequence: CDR1 SQVTM, CDR2 ANQGSEA. The CDR3 is 14 residues long. V was clipped by 3 bases and J by 2 bases, with 12 bases between them.

The chain recombines TRBV12-3 or TRBV12-4 with TRBJ2-5; TRBD1 matches 9 bases. This CDR3 is 15 amino acids long. The trim removed 6 bases at V and 5 bases at J, leaving 10 bases unmatched. The CDR3: CASSHPAGQGETQYF. Here the CDR3 DNA reads TGTGCCAGCAGCCACCCCGCAGGACAGGGGGAGACCCAGTACTTC.

This chain uses TRBV13 with TRBJ2-2, with D perhaps matching TRBD2 (6 bases). Germline loops: CDR1 PRHDT, CDR2 FYEKMQ (reference sequence). The CDR3 covers 17 residues. Trimming removed 5 bases from V and 6 bases from J, with 22 bases in between. CDR3 sequence reads: CASSPSTGYSSAGELFF. DNA of the CDR3: TGTGCCAGCAGCCCAAGTACCGGCTACTCTAGCGCCGGGGAGCTGTTTTTT.

The chain carries TRBV9 and TRBJ1-1; unclear D gene. V was trimmed by 4 bases and J by 0 bases, leaving 10 bases between them. Germline V gene data show CDR1 as SGDLS and CDR2 as YYNGEE. The CDR3 is made up of 14 amino acids. The CDR3 nucleotides are TGTGCCAGCAGCCTCCTTGAGATGAACACTGAAGCTTTCTTT. Amino acid sequence: CASSLLEMNTEAFF.

This clonotype has only one observation. The V call is TRBV29-1, the J call TRBJ2-1, with D possibly being TRBD1 or TRBD2 (5 bases each). V was cut by 3 bases and J by 5 bases, with 17 bases left in between. The CDR3 covers 15 residues. CDR1 and CDR2 from the germline V gene are SQVTM and ANQGSEA. This CDR3 reads CSVEMRGRINNEQFF. Written as DNA, the CDR3 is TGCAGCGTTGAGATGAGGGGCAGAATCAACAATGAGCAGTTCTTC.

This rearrangement joins TRBV20-1 to TRBJ2-7; 9 bases match TRBD2. The J call is doubtful: the DNA matches TRBJ2-5 better. Germline V lookup: CDR1 DFQATT, CDR2 SNEGSKA (reference sequence). The CDR3 has 14 amino acids. CDR3 in amino acids: CSASGTTSGETQYF. Here the CDR3 DNA reads TGCAGTGCCTCGGGAACTACTAGCGGGGAGACCCAGTACTTC.

The V call is TRBV4-2, the J call TRBJ2-7; the match to TRBD2 covers 8 bases. TRBJ2-5 explains the end of the DNA better; the J call may be wrong. CDR3 length: 15 amino acids. CDR1 is LGHNA and CDR2 is YNFKEQ in the germline V gene. The CDR3 here is CASSQDTSGVKTQYF. CDR3 in DNA: TGTGCCAGCAGCCAAGATACTAGCGGTGTAAAGACCCAGTACTTC.

This clonotype has only a few counts. The chain is built from TRBV20-1 and TRBJ1-5; D not resolved. The CDR3 contains 14 residues. The V end was cut by 1 base, the J end by 4 bases, with 11 bases between. CDR1 and CDR2 (germline): DFQATT, SNEGSKA (reference sequence). The CDR3 spells CSARGRQSNQPQHF. The CDR3 coding sequence is TGCAGTGCTAGAGGTCGACAAAGTAATCAGCCCCAGCATTTT.

The chain carries TRBV18 and TRBJ2-3, with D perhaps matching TRBD2 (6 bases). The germline V gene encodes CDR1 KGHSH and CDR2 LQKENI. The ends were cut back, 5 bases at V and 2 bases at J, with 11 bases in the middle. The CDR3 is made up of 14 amino acids. The CDR3 sequence: CASSRLDPTDTQYF. In nucleotides, the CDR3 is TGTGCCAGCTCAAGACTAGACCCCACAGATACGCAGTATTTT.

This clonotype was seen a few times. The CDR3 region has the DNA TGTGCCAGCAGCCGGTCGGGGGCTGACAATCAGCCCCAGCATTTT. Its translation is CASSRSGADNQPQHF. The chain links TRBV3-1 to TRBJ1-5; D perhaps matches TRBD1 (6 bases). Germline lookup yields CDR1 LGHDT and CDR2 YNNKEL (reference sequence). The CDR3 is 15 residues long. Trimming pared 4 bases from V and 3 bases from J, leaving 13 bases between.

This sequence joins TRBV6-6 and TRBJ2-1; tentatively, D is TRBD1 (5 bases). There are 15 residues in the CDR3. V lost 2 bases and J 5 bases, leaving 13 bases between the germline ends. Germline V CDR1 and CDR2: MNHNY, SVGAGI (reference sequence). The CDR3 nucleotides are TGTGCCAGCAGTTACCATCGACAGCCAAACAATGAGCAGTTCTTC. Amino acids: CASSYHRQPNNEQFF.

This clonotype appeared a few times. V gene TRBV3-1 combines with J gene TRBJ2-2, with a possible D match to TRBD1 (6 bases). Trimming took 6 bases from V and 1 from J, leaving 18 bases between them. Germline V gene sequence: CDR1 LGHDT, CDR2 YNNKEL (reference sequence). The CDR3 is 17 residues long. CDR3 protein: CASSQTPDSVNTGELFF. CDR3 nucleotide sequence: TGTGCCAGCAGTCAAACCCCGGACAGCGTGAACACCGGGGAGCTGTTTTTT. The full variable domain, with the rest looked up from reference TRBV3-1 and TRBJ2-2, is DTAVSQTPKYLVTQMGNDKSIKCEQNLGHDTMYWYKQDSKKFLKIMFSYNNKELIINETVPNRFSPKSPDKAHLNLHINSLELGDSAVYFCASSQTPDSVNTGELFFGEGSRLTVL.

This clonotype was recorded a few times. This chain uses TRBV14 with TRBJ2-1; 7 bases are a match to TRBD1. Germline V gene data show CDR1 as SGHDN and CDR2 as FVKESK. J gave up 4 bases and V 4 bases, and 10 bases lay outside the gene matches. The CDR3 has 16 amino acids. The CDR3 loop is CASSPRTGVVYNEQFF. The CDR3 nucleotides are TGTGCCAGCAGCCCTCGCACAGGGGTGGTATACAATGAGCAGTTCTTC.

V is TRBV4-3 and J is TRBJ2-5, with D possibly being TRBD2 (6 bases). This CDR3 is built from 15 residues. Germline V gene sequence: CDR1 LGHNA, CDR2 YSLEER. Trimming removed 4 bases at V and 4 bases at J, with 16 bases between. In DNA, the CDR3 is TGCGCCAGCAGCCCCGAGGGAGGCGGAGGAGAGACCCAGTACTTC. This translates into CASSPEGGGGETQYF.

The V and J genes are TRBV20-1 and TRBJ2-2, with 10 bases lining up with TRBD1. V shed 6 bases, J shed 6 bases, and the junction held 7 bases outside the gene matches. Germline CDR1 and CDR2: DFQATT and SNEGSKA (reference sequence). CDR3 size: 14 residues. The chain's CDR3 is CSAQDRGRAGELFF. DNA for the CDR3: TGCAGTGCACAAGACAGGGGGCGGGCCGGGGAGCTGTTTTTT.

This clonotype was counted only a few times. The V and J genes are TRBV7-2 and TRBJ2-7; 11 nucleotides agree with TRBD2. The CDR3 runs 15 residues. V lost 5 bases and J lost 2; bases outside the gene matches: 5. The germline V gene encodes CDR1 SGHTA and CDR2 FQGNSA. The CDR3 nucleotides are TGTGCCAGCAGCACAGCTAGCGGGAGGCCCTACGAGCAGTACTTC. Translating it yields CASSTASGRPYEQYF.

This clonotype was detected only a few times. The chain joins TRBV20-1 to TRBJ2-1; TRBD2 matches at 7 bases. From germline, CDR1 is DFQATT and CDR2 SNEGSKA (reference sequence). V lost 3 bases to trimming and J lost 2 bases; unmatched junction nucleotides: 7. The CDR3 extends over 15 amino acids. Here the CDR3 DNA reads TGCAGTGCTAGCCCGAGCGGGGTAGCCTACAATGAGCAGTTCTTC. Translated: CSASPSGVAYNEQFF.

The chain combines TRBV6-2 or TRBV6-3 with TRBJ1-1; 8 bases are a match to TRBD1. With V trimmed by 6 bases and J by 4 bases, 7 bases remained unmatched. The CDR3 length is 14 residues. Germline CDR1 is MNHEY and CDR2 is SVGEGT. CDR3 DNA sequence: TGTGCCAGCAGCGTACAGGGGGGGGTCACTGAAGCTTTCTTT. It translates to CASSVQGGVTEAFF.

The V and J genes are TRBV7-2 and TRBJ2-5, with D perhaps matching TRBD1 (6 bases). Trimming removed 7 bases at V and 1 base at J, with 13 bases between. Per germline, CDR1 SGHTA and CDR2 FQGNSA. The length of the CDR3 is 14 residues. The CDR3 loop is CASTLTGSQETQYF. In DNA, the CDR3 is TGTGCCAGCACCTTGACAGGATCCCAAGAGACCCAGTACTTC.

This clonotype was counted only a few times. CDR3 DNA sequence: TGTGCCAGCAGCTTAAGGGGGAATAACTATGGCTACACCTTC. Protein sequence: CASSLRGNNYGYTF. The chain uses TRBV7-2 and TRBJ1-2; possible D gene TRBD1, 6 bases. V lost 2 bases to trimming and J lost 1 base, with 8 bases between them. Per germline, CDR1 SGHTA and CDR2 FQGNSA. This CDR3 spans 14 amino acids. Drawing the rest from reference TRBV7-2 and TRBJ1-2, the complete variable domain is GAGVSQSPSNKVTEKGKDVELRCDPISGHTALYWYRQSLGQGLEFLIYFQGNSAPDKSGLPSDRFSAERTGGSVSTLTIQRTQQEDSAVYLCASSLRGNNYGYTFGSGTRLTVV.

The chain employs TRBV5-1 and TRBJ2-5, with D possibly being TRBD2 (6 bases). V lost 4 bases and J lost 2, with 21 bases in between. This CDR3 region has 17 residues. From germline, CDR1 is SGHRS and CDR2 YFSETQ. CDR3 sequence reads: CASSLAGGAGGQETQYF. CDR3 sequence (DNA): TGCGCCAGCAGCCTTGCAGGAGGCGCTGGGGGGCAAGAGACCCAGTACTTC. The entire variable domain, with the rest obtained from reference TRBV5-1 and TRBJ2-5, is as follows: KAGVTQTPRYLIKTRGQQVTLSCSPISGHRSVSWYQQTPGQGLQFLFEYFSETQRNKGNFPGRFSGRQFSNSRSEMNVSTLELGDSALYLCASSLAGGAGGQETQYFGPGTRLLVL.

This chain joins TRBV5-1 and TRBJ2-5, with 9 positions matching TRBD1. This CDR3 comprises 15 residues. Unmatched junction bases numbered 6, after V lost 1 base and J lost 5 bases. Looked up from germline, CDR1 is SGHRS and CDR2 is YFSETQ. CDR3 in amino acids: CASSLTGGNLETQYF. The CDR3 bases are TGCGCCAGCAGCTTGACAGGGGGCAATTTGGAGACCCAGTACTTC. Complete variable domain (other parts from reference TRBV5-1 and TRBJ2-5): KAGVTQTPRYLIKTRGQQVTLSCSPISGHRSVSWYQQTPGQGLQFLFEYFSETQRNKGNFPGRFSGRQFSNSRSEMNVSTLELGDSALYLCASSLTGGNLETQYFGPGTRLLVL.

J is TRBJ1-4 and V is TRBV18; a weak D match, TRBD1 (6 bases). The CDR3 has 15 residues. Germline loops: CDR1 KGHSH, CDR2 LQKENI. Deletions cut 5 bases from V and 8 bases from J, with 18 bases between. In DNA form, the CDR3 reads TGTGCCAGCTCATTAGGGATCGGGGGCGGCGAAAAACTGTTTTTT. Amino acid sequence: CASSLGIGGGEKLFF.

This clonotype was seen a handful of times. Its ends do not fully match the called genes, so a read error is possible. The chain joins TRBV4-2 to TRBJ2-1; D is unresolved. The V gene's germline CDR1 is LGHNA and CDR2 YNFKEQ. The CDR3 runs 13 residues. CDR3 DNA sequence: TGTGCCAGCAGCCGCTTAGTAGAGGATGACCAGTTCTTC. It specifies CASSRLVEDDQFF.

About this clonotype itself: A read error may account for a junction end that differs from germline. The rearrangement uses TRBV30 and TRBJ2-6; 7 nucleotides align to TRBD1. This CDR3 has 17 residues. Per germline, CDR1 GTSNPN and CDR2 SVGIG (reference sequence). This CDR3 reads CAWSSRGRFSGANALTF. CDR3 coding DNA: TGTGCCTGGAGTTCGAGGGGGCGCTTTTCTGGGGCCAACGCCCTGACTTTC.